This T cell receptor beta chain was profiled in a study of identical twins (dated by TCRdb to the mid-2010s). Broadly, across the study: To test whether fetal clonotypes persist, the study used deep sequencing on TCR alpha and beta repertoires from monozygotic twins, unrelated adults of various ages, and cord blood. Replicate twin experiments were performed at different times using different library preparation protocols to rule out contamination. Overall study results and their limits: Compared with coincidental sharing between unrelated individuals, out-of-frame TCR alpha sequences shared between twins showed an excess of sequences with low generation probability. Zero-insertion analyses could be partly confounded by invariant T cells such as MAIT and iNKT, although diverse VJ usage argued against such confounding for most clonotypes. In monozygotic twins, recombination models systematically underestimated out-of-frame TCR alpha sharing, but the models matched the sharing seen between unrelated individuals. The excess sharing between twins in beta out-of-frame sequences was weaker because fewer shared sequences reduced the signal-to-noise ratio. Because the same donors could not be followed over many years, conclusions were based on cross-sectional statistical analysis. Abundant cord blood beta clonotypes carried fewer insertions; young adult naive repertoires showed a weaker similar trend, while memory repertoires showed none.

Every donor in the study was a healthy Caucasian. Miltenyi CD45RO+ enrichment and human naive T-cell isolation kits were used to isolate memory (CD45RO+) and naive T cells from PBMC. A remark on this clonotype: The antigen it recognizes is unknown. One base away there is no much larger clone; base qualities are not given.

From its cysteine to its phenylalanine, the CDR3 spans 15 amino acids. Kept here is only the CDR3 DNA, which spans 45 bases and is read in frame from base 1. Deletion took 7 bases off V and 1 base off J, with a span of 15 bases between the germline ends. Taken from the germline V gene (reference sequence), the CDR1 and CDR2 loops are SEHNR and FQNEAQ. Library method: 5' RACE. Sequenced using an Illumina HiSeq 2000. A universal primer binding site was added through template switching, and the final cDNA carried a unique molecular identifier so that TCR cDNA molecules could be counted accurately. Specific primers in the conserved constant-segment region were used to synthesize first-strand cDNA for the TCR alpha and beta chains. To control for contamination, each cDNA library was double barcoded with a SMART-Mk sample barcode plus Illumina barcodes. Two successive PCR steps introduced TruSeq adapter sequences along with Illumina sample barcodes. TCR alpha and beta cDNA libraries were sequenced on the Illumina HiSeq platform with custom primers. In the source study's methods: MiGEC processed the raw reads to extract unique molecular identifiers, while MiXCR was used to determine the CDR3 positions. For each individual, recombination models were inferred using an EM algorithm with the repgenHMM and IGoR tools. The analysis of shared clonotypes was done with the tcR package in R, with sharing normalized by the product of cloneset sizes. To study raw recombination free of thymic and clonal selection effects, out-of-frame nonproductive sequences were analyzed. TCRdb trimmed public reads at Q25 via fastp, called clones via MiXCR and kept in-frame beta chains. Identical CDR3 proteins give one entry, which carries the most common genes and DNA. V and J calls and clone size were set by TCRdb, not the authors. Present in this sample are over 200,000 distinct CDR3 sequences, roughly a tenth of which were seen just once. Together, the top ten hold 5% to 5.5% of the sample.

The TCR was taken from a woman younger than 30 in good health. This chain joins TRBV7-9 to TRBJ2-3; the D gene lacks a confident call. The sequenced sample was memory (CD45RO+) T cells sorted from blood. The cell subset or site label corresponds to: CD45RO+ enriched T cells. The base sequence is TGTGCCAGCACTAAAGCCCGGAGCGGCACAGATACGCAGTATTTT. Protein translation: CASTKARSGTDTQYF. Beyond the CDR3, the reference TRBV7-9 and TRBJ2-3 genes provide the residues; the full variable domain reads: DTGVSQNPRHKITKRGQNVTFRCDPISEHNRLYWYRQTLGQGPEFLTYFQNEAQLEKSRLLSDRFSAERPKGSFSTLEIQRTEQGDSAMYLCASTKARSGTDTQYFGPGTRLTVL.